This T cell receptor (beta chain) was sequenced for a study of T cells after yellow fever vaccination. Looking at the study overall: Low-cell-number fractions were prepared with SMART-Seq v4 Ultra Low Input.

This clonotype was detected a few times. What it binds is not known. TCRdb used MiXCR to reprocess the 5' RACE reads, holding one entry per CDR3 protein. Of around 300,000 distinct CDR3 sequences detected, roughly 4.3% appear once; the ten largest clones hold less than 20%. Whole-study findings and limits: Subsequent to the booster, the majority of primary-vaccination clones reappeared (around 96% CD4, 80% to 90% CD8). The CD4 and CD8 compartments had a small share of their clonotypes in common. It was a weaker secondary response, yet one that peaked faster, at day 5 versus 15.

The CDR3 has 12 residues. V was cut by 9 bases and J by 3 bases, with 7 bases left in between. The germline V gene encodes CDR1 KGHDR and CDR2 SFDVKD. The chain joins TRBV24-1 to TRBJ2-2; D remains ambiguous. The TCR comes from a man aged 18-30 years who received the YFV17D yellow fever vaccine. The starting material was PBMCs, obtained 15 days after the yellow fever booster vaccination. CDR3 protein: CATAAYTGELFF. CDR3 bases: TGTGCCACCGCAGCCTACACCGGGGAGCTGTTTTTT.